This is a list of T cell receptor beta chains from one sample in a study of spatial heterogeneity in lung cancer. TCRdb analysed the 5' RACE reads with MiXCR anew, one entry per CDR3 protein. Counted here are tens of thousands of distinct CDR3 sequences, about 12% occurring once; the ten biggest clones make up over 40%. The sample in question was PBMCs, obtained at surgery. The receptors were gathered from a male donor with early-stage non-small cell lung cancer. Each CDR3 is given with its conserved first and last residue. A row's size may be missing; if present it is once, few, many or a size class.

clone_size v_call cdr3_aa
. TRBV4-3 CASSQAVQDTGRSPLHF
. TRBV2 CASSQDRGPGELFF
. TRBV2 CASSEPNTEAFF
few TRBV10-3 CAISDPRDPYEQYF
many TRBV5-1 CASMVPIERNNEQFF
. TRBV6-5 CASTRQGAGYEQYF
. TRBV5-1 CASSPRLAGGRYNEQFF
. TRBV20-1 CSAPGLAHNEQFF
many TRBV12-3/TRBV12-4 CASSRDGSYGYTF
few TRBV21-1 CASSKGAGNRDTQYF
. TRBV3-1 CASSQDSALRETQYF
. TRBV6-2/TRBV6-3 CASSYYSGTASSYEQYF
. TRBV12-3/TRBV12-4 CVSSPRQGATDTQYF
many TRBV3-1 CASSQPGQGYNEQFF
. TRBV19 CASRPGQGFYEQYF
few TRBV9 CASSGLGEQFF
few TRBV20-1 CKPLTSGLREQYF